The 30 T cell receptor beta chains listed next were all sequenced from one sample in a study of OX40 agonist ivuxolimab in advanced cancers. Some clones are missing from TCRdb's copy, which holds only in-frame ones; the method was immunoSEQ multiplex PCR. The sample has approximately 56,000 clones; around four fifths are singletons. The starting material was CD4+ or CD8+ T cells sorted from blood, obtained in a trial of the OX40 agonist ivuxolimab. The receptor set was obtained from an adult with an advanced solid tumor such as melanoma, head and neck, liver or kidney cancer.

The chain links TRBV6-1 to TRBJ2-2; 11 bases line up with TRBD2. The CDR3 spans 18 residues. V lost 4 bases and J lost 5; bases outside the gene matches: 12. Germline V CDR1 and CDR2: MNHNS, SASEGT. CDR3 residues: CASSAQAGLAGRTGELFF. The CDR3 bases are TGTGCCAGCAGTGCCCAAGCTGGACTAGCGGGTAGGACCGGGGAGCTGTTTTTT.

CDR3 sequence reads: CASTLGKGGSQETQYF. The CDR3 DNA sequence: TGTGCCAGCACCCTCGGTAAGGGGGGCTCCCAAGAGACCCAGTACTTC. The V and J genes are TRBV11-3 and TRBJ2-5, with D perhaps assigned TRBD1 or TRBD2 (6 bases each). The CDR3 is 16 residues long. V dropped 7 bases and J dropped 1 base, with 19 bases sitting between them. In germline, CDR1 is SGHNT, CDR2 YENEEA. Looking up the rest from reference TRBV11-3 and TRBJ2-5 gives the full variable domain: EAGVVQSPRYKIIEKKQPVAFWCNPISGHNTLYWYLQNLGQGPELLIRYENEEAVDDSQLPKDRFSAERLKGVDSTLKIQPAELGDSAVYLCASTLGKGGSQETQYFGPGTRLLVL.

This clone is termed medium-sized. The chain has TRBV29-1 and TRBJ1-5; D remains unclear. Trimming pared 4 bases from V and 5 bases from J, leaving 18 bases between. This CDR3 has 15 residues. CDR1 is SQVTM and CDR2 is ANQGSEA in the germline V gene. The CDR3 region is CSVVSAGNGYQPQHF. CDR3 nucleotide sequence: TGCAGCGTTGTTTCGGCCGGGAACGGATATCAGCCCCAGCATTTT.

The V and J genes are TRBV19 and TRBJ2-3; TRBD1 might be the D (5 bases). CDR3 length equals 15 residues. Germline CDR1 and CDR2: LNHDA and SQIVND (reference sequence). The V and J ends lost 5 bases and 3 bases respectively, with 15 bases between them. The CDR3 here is CASSSAGKRTDTQYF. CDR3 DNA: TGTGCCAGTAGTTCGGCAGGGAAGAGGACAGATACGCAGTATTTT. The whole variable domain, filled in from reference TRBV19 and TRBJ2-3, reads DGGITQSPKYLFRKEGQNVTLSCEQNLNHDAMYWYRQDPGQGLRLIYYSQIVNDFQKGDIAEGYSVSREKKESFPLTVTSAQKNPTAFYLCASSSAGKRTDTQYFGPGTRLTVL.

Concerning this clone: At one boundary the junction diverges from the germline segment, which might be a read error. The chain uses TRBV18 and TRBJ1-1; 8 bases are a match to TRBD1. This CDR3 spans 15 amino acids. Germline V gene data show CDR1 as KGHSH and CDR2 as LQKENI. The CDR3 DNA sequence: TGTGCCAGCTCGCCACTGACAGGGGTTGGCACTGAAGCTTTCTTT. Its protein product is CASSPLTGVGTEAFF. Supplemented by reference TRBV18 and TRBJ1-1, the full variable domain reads NAGVMQNPRHLVRRRGQEARLRCSPMKGHSHVYWYRQLPEEGLKFMVYLQKENIIDESGMPKERFSAEFPKEGPSILRIQQVVRGDSAAYFCASSPLTGVGTEAFFGQGTRLTVV.

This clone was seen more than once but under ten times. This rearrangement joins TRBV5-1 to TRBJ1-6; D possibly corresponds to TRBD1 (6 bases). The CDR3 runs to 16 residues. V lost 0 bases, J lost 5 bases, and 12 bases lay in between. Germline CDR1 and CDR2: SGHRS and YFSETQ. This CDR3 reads CASSLDGTPNNSPLHF. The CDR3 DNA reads TGCGCCAGCAGCTTGGATGGGACACCGAATAATTCACCCCTCCACTTT.

CDR3 DNA: TGTGCTAGTGGTTTAGGTGGGGCGGGTGGCTACACCTTC. Amino acids: CASGLGGAGGYTF. The chain joins TRBV12-5 to TRBJ1-2, with D perhaps matching TRBD1 (5 bases). The CDR3 covers 13 residues. Germline CDR1 LGHNT, CDR2 FRNRAP. V lost 3 bases and J lost 7, with 12 bases in between.

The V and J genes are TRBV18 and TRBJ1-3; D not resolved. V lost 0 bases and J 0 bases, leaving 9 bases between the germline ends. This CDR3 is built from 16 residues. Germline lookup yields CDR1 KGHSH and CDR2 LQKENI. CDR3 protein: CASSPPRGSSGNTIYF. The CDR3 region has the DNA TGTGCCAGCTCACCACCAAGAGGGAGCTCTGGAAACACCATATATTTT.

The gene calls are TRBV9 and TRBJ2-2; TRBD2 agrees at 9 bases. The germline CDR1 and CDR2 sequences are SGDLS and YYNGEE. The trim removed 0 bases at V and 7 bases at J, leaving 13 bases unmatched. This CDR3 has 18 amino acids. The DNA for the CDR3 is TGTGCCAGCAGCGTAGACCTCCCGGGCGGGGGGGCCCACGGGGAGCTGTTTTTT. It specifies CASSVDLPGGGAHGELFF.

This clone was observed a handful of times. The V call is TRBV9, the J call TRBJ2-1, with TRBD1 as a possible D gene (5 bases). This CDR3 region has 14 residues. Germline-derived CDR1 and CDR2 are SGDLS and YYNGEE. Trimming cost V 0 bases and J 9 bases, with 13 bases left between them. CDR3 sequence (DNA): TGTGCCAGCAGCGTAGGGCAGGGAAGGGCTGAGCAGTTCTTC. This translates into CASSVGQGRAEQFF.

CDR3 sequence reads: CASSPPRGLANIQYF. The CDR3 region has the DNA TGTGCCAGCAGCCCCCCCCGAGGCCTCGCAAACATTCAGTACTTC. This chain connects TRBV7-9 to TRBJ2-4; D is unresolved. The CDR3 is made up of 15 amino acids. V lost 5 bases and J 6 bases, leaving 17 bases between the germline ends. CDR1 is SEHNR and CDR2 is FQNEAQ in the germline V gene (reference sequence). Full variable domain (outside the CDR3, taken from reference TRBV7-9 and TRBJ2-4): DTGVSQNPRHKITKRGQNVTFRCDPISEHNRLYWYRQTLGQGPEFLTYFQNEAQLEKSRLLSDRFSAERPKGSFSTLEIQRTEQGDSAMYLCASSPPRGLANIQYFGAGTRLSVL.

The CDR3 region is CASSSDRVSKNIQYF. The CDR3 region has the DNA TGTGCCAGCAGTTCGGACAGGGTTTCCAAAAACATTCAGTACTTC. The rearrangement links TRBV6-5 to TRBJ2-4; 8 bases fit TRBD1. With 4 bases clipped from V and 2 bases from J, the junction kept 4 bases outside the gene matches. CDR1 is MNHEY and CDR2 is SVGAGI in the germline V gene. The CDR3 is 15 amino acids.

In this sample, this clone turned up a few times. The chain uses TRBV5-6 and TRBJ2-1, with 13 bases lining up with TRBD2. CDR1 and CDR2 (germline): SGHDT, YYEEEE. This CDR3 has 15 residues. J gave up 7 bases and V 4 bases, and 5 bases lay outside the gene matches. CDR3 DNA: TGTGCCAGCAGCGGACTAGCGGGGGTAGAAAATGAGCAGTTCTTC. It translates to CASSGLAGVENEQFF.

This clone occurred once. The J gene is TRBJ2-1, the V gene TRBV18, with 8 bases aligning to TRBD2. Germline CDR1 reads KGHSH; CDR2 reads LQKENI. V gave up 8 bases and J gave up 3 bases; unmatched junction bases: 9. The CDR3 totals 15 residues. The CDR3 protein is CASQPGGPVYNEQFF. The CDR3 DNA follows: TGTGCCAGCCAACCGGGGGGGCCTGTCTACAATGAGCAGTTCTTC.

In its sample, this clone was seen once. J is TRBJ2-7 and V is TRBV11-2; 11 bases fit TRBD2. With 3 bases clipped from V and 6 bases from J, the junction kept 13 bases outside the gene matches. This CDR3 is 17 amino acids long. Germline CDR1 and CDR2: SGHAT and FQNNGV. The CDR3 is CASSFLSPGLADLEQYF. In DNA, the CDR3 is TGTGCCAGCAGCTTTCTCTCTCCGGGACTAGCGGACCTCGAGCAGTACTTC.

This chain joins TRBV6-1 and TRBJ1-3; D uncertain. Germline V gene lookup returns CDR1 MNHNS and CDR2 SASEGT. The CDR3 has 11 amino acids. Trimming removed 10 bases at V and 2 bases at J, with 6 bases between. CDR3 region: CATITGNTIYF. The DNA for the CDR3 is TGTGCCACTATCACTGGAAACACCATATATTTT.

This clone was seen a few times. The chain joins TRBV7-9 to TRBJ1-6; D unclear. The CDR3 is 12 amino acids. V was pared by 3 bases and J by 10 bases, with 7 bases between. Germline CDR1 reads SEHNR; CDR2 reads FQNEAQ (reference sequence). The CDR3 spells CASSFPGSPLHF. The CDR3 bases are TGTGCCAGCAGCTTCCCCGGCTCACCCCTCCACTTT.

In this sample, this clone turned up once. CDR3 DNA: TGTGCCAGCAGCCCGGACAGGCCCGAAATGGCCATATATTTT. This codes for CASSPDRPEMAIYF. The rearrangement uses TRBV5-8 and TRBJ1-3, with 7 bases fitting TRBD1. Germline V lookup: CDR1 SGHTS, CDR2 YDEGEE. The V and J ends lost 4 bases and 11 bases, in that order; junction bases with no gene match: 12. CDR3 size: 14 residues.

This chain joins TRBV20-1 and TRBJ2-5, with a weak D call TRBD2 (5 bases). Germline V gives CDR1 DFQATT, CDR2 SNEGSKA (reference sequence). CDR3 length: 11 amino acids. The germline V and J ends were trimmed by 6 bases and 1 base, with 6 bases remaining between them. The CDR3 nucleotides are TGCAGTGCGAGGGTCCAAGAGACCCAGTACTTC. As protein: CSARVQETQYF.

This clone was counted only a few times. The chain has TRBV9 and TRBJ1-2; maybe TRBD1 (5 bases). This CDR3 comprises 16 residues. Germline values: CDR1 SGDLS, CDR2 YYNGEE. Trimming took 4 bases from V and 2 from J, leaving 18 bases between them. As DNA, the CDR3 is TGTGCCAGCAGCCCCAGATCCCGACAGCCCAACTATGGCTACACCTTC. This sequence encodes CASSPRSRQPNYGYTF.

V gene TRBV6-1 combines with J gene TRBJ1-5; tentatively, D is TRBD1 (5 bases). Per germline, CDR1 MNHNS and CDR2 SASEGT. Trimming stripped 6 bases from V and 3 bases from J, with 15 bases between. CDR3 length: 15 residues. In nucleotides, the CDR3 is TGTGCCAGCAGGGGGGAGAGGGTGGACAATCAGCCCCAGCATTTT. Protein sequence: CASRGERVDNQPQHF.

The CDR3 region has the DNA TGTGCCAGCAGTGGACCAGGGGGTCTCTACGAGCAGTACTTC. It translates to CASSGPGGLYEQYF. The V and J genes are TRBV25-1 and TRBJ2-7; 7 bases are a match to TRBD1. The CDR3 has 14 amino acids. The germline gives CDR1 MGHDK, CDR2 SYGVNS. V gave up 4 bases and J gave up 3 bases; unmatched junction bases: 6.

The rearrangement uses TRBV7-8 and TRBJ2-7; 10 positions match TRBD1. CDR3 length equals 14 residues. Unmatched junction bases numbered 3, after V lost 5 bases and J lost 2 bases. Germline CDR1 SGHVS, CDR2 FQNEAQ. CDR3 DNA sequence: TGTGCCAGCAGCCATGACAGGGGGCCCTACGAGCAGTACTTC. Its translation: CASSHDRGPYEQYF.

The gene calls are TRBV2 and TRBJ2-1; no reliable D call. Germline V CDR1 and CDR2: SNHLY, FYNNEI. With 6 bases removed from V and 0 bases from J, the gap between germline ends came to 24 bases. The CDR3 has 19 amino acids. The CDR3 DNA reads TGTGCCAGCAGCGTGTATAGGGTCGACCGGTCCCTCTCCTACAATGAGCAGTTCTTC. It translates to CASSVYRVDRSLSYNEQFF. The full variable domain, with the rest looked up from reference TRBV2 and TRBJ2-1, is EPEVTQTPSHQVTQMGQEVILRCVPISNHLYFYWYRQILGQKVEFLVSFYNNEISEKSEIFDDQFSVERPDGSNFTLKIRSTKLEDSAMYFCASSVYRVDRSLSYNEQFFGPGTRLTVL.

The DNA for the CDR3 is TGTGCCAGCAGTCCACCTGGACAGGGGGACTACGAGCAGTACTTC. Protein sequence: CASSPPGQGDYEQYF. This chain links TRBV28 with TRBJ2-7, with 10 bases fitting TRBD1. The junction had 7 bases not matched to a gene; V was cut back by 5 bases and J by 3 bases. The germline CDR1 and CDR2 sequences are MDHEN and SYDVKM. This CDR3 contains 15 residues.

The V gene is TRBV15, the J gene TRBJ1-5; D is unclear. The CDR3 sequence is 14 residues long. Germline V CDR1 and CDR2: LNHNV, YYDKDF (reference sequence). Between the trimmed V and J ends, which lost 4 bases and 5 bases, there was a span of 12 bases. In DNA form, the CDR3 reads TGTGCCACCAGCACCGGACGGGGAGATCAGCCCCAGCATTTT. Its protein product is CATSTGRGDQPQHF. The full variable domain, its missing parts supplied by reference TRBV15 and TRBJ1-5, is DAMVIQNPRYQVTQFGKPVTLSCSQTLNHNVMYWYQQKSSQAPKLLFHYYDKDFNNEADTPDNFQSRRPNTSFCFLDIRSPGLGDTAMYLCATSTGRGDQPQHFGDGTRLSIL.

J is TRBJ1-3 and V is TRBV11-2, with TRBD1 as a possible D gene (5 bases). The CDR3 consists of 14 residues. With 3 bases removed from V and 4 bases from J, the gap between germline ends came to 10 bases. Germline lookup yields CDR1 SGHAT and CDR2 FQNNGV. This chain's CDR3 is CASSFRAGGNTIYF. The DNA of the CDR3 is TGTGCCAGCAGCTTCAGGGCTGGGGGAAACACCATATATTTT.

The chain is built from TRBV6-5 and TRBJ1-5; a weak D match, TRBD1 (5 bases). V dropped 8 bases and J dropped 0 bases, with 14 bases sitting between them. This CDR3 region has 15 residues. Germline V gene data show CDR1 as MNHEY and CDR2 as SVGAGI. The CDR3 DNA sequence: TGTGCCAGCCAGCCGCGGGGGTATAGCAATCAGCCCCAGCATTTT. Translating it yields CASQPRGYSNQPQHF.

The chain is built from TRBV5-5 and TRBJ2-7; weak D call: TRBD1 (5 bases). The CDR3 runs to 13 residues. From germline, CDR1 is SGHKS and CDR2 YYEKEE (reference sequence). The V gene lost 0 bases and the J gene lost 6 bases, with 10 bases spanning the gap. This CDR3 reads CASSLAGYSEQYF. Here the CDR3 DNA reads TGTGCCAGCAGCTTGGCAGGGTATAGCGAGCAGTACTTC.

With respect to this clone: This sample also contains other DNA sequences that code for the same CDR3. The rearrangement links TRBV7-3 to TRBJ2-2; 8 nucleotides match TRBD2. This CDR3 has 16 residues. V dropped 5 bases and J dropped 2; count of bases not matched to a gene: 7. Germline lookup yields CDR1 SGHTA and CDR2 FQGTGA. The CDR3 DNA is TGTGCCAGCAGCCCCCGGGGGGGACTCAACACCGGGGAGCTGTTTTTT. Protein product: CASSPRGGLNTGELFF.